These T cell receptor beta chains were read from a single sample in a study of CD4 T cells in relation to SARS-CoV-2 and coronaviruses. Profiled with immunoSEQ multiplex PCR; TCRdb holds only in-frame clones, not every one. The sample records about 29,000 clones, less than 80% being singletons. Their antigens are not known. Material: CD4+ T cells from PBMCs, cultured in vitro. These receptor sequences come from a human donor in good health. Each CDR3 is given with its conserved first and last residue. The D gene is left open where the match is weak. The size entry is marked missing in some rows and otherwise reads once, few, many or a size class.

j_call: TRBJ1-1
d_call: -
v_call: TRBV6-1
clone_size: -
cdr3_aa: CASSEALEGANTEAFF
cdr3_nt: TGTGCCAGCAGTGAAGCGCTCGAGGGCGCGAACACTGAAGCTTTCTTT

j_call: TRBJ2-1
d_call: -
v_call: TRBV18
clone_size: -
cdr3_aa: CASSPYSGGSYNEQFF
cdr3_nt: TGTGCCAGCTCACCATACTCTGGGGGCTCCTACAATGAGCAGTTCTTC

j_call: TRBJ1-5
d_call: TRBD1
v_call: TRBV3-1/TRBV3-2
clone_size: -
cdr3_aa: CASSPGTGNQPQHF
cdr3_nt: TGTGCCAGCAGTCCCGGGACAGGGAATCAGCCCCAGCATTTT

j_call: TRBJ1-1
d_call: TRBD1
v_call: TRBV4-3
clone_size: -
cdr3_aa: CASSRENRGAFTEAFF
cdr3_nt: TGCGCCAGCAGCCGAGAAAACAGGGGCGCGTTCACTGAAGCTTTCTTT

j_call: TRBJ1-1
d_call: TRBD1
v_call: TRBV5-8
clone_size: few
cdr3_aa: CASSRDRVGTEAFF
cdr3_nt: TGTGCCAGCAGCCGGGACAGGGTTGGCACTGAAGCTTTCTTT

j_call: TRBJ2-6
d_call: -
v_call: TRBV9
clone_size: -
cdr3_aa: CASSVELTASGANVLTF
cdr3_nt: TGTGCCAGCAGCGTAGAATTGACGGCCTCTGGGGCCAACGTCCTGACTTTC

j_call: TRBJ2-1
d_call: TRBD2
v_call: TRBV4-1
clone_size: -
cdr3_aa: CASSQPTSGNHNEQFF
cdr3_nt: TGCGCCAGCAGCCAACCAACTAGCGGGAACCACAATGAGCAGTTCTTC

j_call: TRBJ2-3
d_call: -
v_call: TRBV9
clone_size: -
cdr3_aa: CASSVGPGTPDTQYF
cdr3_nt: TGTGCCAGCAGCGTTGGTCCCGGGACCCCAGATACGCAGTATTTT

j_call: TRBJ2-1
d_call: -
v_call: TRBV9
clone_size: -
cdr3_aa: CASSRGPGNEQFF
cdr3_nt: TGTGCCAGCAGCCGAGGGCCAGGGAATGAGCAGTTCTTC

j_call: TRBJ2-1
d_call: TRBD2
v_call: TRBV10-3
clone_size: -
cdr3_aa: CAISESGRVRLAGINEQFF
cdr3_nt: TGTGCCATCAGTGAGTCTGGCAGGGTTAGGCTAGCGGGCATCAATGAGCAGTTCTTC

j_call: TRBJ2-7
d_call: TRBD2
v_call: TRBV2
clone_size: -
cdr3_aa: CASSAPLGGLAREQYF
cdr3_nt: TGTGCCAGCAGCGCTCCCTTGGGGGGACTAGCGCGCGAGCAGTACTTC

j_call: TRBJ2-1
d_call: TRBD2
v_call: TRBV19
clone_size: -
cdr3_aa: CASSISRGGQYEQFF
cdr3_nt: TGTGCCAGTAGTATCTCTCGGGGGGGCCAATATGAGCAGTTCTTC

j_call: TRBJ1-2
d_call: TRBD1
v_call: TRBV4-1
clone_size: few
cdr3_aa: CASSQFSGTGEDGYTF
cdr3_nt: TGCGCCAGCAGCCAATTCTCCGGGACAGGGGAGGATGGCTACACCTTC

j_call: TRBJ1-2
d_call: TRBD1
v_call: TRBV27
clone_size: -
cdr3_aa: CASRATGTGYYGYTF
cdr3_nt: TGTGCCAGCAGGGCAACCGGGACAGGGTATTATGGCTACACCTTC

j_call: TRBJ2-2
d_call: -
v_call: TRBV7-7
clone_size: few
cdr3_aa: CASSPQGTGELFF
cdr3_nt: TGTGCTAGCAGCCCCCAGGGGACCGGGGAGCTGTTTTTT

j_call: TRBJ2-1
d_call: -
v_call: TRBV21-1
clone_size: few
cdr3_aa: CASSKDRCTRSYNEQFF
cdr3_nt: TGTGCCAGCAGCAAAGACAGGTGCACACGTTCCTACAATGAGCAGTTCTTC

j_call: TRBJ2-2
d_call: -
v_call: TRBV7-2
clone_size: -
cdr3_aa: CASSLIATGELFF
cdr3_nt: TGTGCCAGCAGCTTAATAGCCACCGGGGAGCTGTTTTTT

j_call: TRBJ2-5
d_call: TRBD1
v_call: TRBV18
clone_size: once
cdr3_aa: CASATGGAYQETQYF
cdr3_nt: TGTGCCAGCGCTACAGGGGGCGCATATCAAGAGACCCAGTACTTC

j_call: TRBJ1-3
d_call: -
v_call: TRBV13
clone_size: -
cdr3_aa: CASSNLLTDTIYF
cdr3_nt: TGTGCCAGCAGCAACCTACTCACGGACACCATATATTTT